This passage covers 26 T cell receptor beta chains from one sample sequenced in a study of T cells in Graves' hyperthyroidism and ophthalmopathy. Amplification targeted TCR beta CDR3 regions from RNA transcripts. HTBI primers were used for first-round RT-PCR of the TCR CDR3. TCRdb ran MiXCR on the multiplex PCR reads and lists one entry per CDR3 protein. Among around 340,000 distinct CDR3 sequences listed, more than 11% were seen once. Source material: blood. These receptors were obtained from a woman aged 25 to 39 with Graves' hyperthyroidism.

This chain connects TRBV28 to TRBJ2-5, with a tentative D call TRBD1 (6 bases). The V end lost 7 bases, the J end lost 5 bases, and 23 bases lay between the germline ends. CDR1 and CDR2 from the germline V gene are MDHEN and SYDVKM. The CDR3 is 16 residues long. The chain's CDR3 is CASTSSLTGPFETQYF. The CDR3 bases are TGTGCCAGCACCTCATCGTTGACAGGACCGTTTGAGACCCAGTACTTC. Full variable domain (outside the CDR3, taken from reference TRBV28 and TRBJ2-5): DVKVTQSSRYLVKRTGEKVFLECVQDMDHENMFWYRQDPGLGLRLIYFSYDVKMKEKGDIPEGYSVSREKKERFSLILESASTNQTSMYLCASTSSLTGPFETQYFGPGTRLLVL.

This clonotype was seen repeatedly, ten times or more. The chain couples TRBV2 to TRBJ2-5, with D tentatively TRBD1 (5 bases). The CDR3 is 13 amino acids. Per germline, CDR1 SNHLY and CDR2 FYNNEI. V was shortened by 2 bases and J by 5 bases, with 9 bases between the two germline ends. The CDR3 loop is CASSEQGGETQYF. CDR3 in DNA: TGTGCCAGCAGTGAACAGGGTGGGGAGACCCAGTACTTC.

The chain joins TRBV5-1 to TRBJ1-4, with D tentatively TRBD1 (5 bases). The V gene lost 4 bases and the J gene lost 8 bases, with 21 bases spanning the gap. The CDR3 length is 16 residues. Germline V gene data show CDR1 as SGHRS and CDR2 as YFSETQ. As DNA, the CDR3 is TGCGCCAGCAGCCCCTGGCCGGGAGGGGCCGGAGAAAAACTGTTTTTT. It is translated as CASSPWPGGAGEKLFF. The entire variable domain, with the rest obtained from reference TRBV5-1 and TRBJ1-4, is as follows: KAGVTQTPRYLIKTRGQQVTLSCSPISGHRSVSWYQQTPGQGLQFLFEYFSETQRNKGNFPGRFSGRQFSNSRSEMNVSTLELGDSALYLCASSPWPGGAGEKLFFGSGTQLSVL.

The gene calls are TRBV10-3 and TRBJ1-1; tentative D call: TRBD1 (6 bases). Germline CDR1 is ENHRY and CDR2 is SYGVKD. The CDR3 runs 12 residues. Trimming shortened V by 10 bases and J by 5 bases, and 14 bases separated the two germline ends. CDR3 nucleotide sequence: TGTGCCACCGCAGGGGATTGGACTGAAGCTTTCTTT. This codes for CATAGDWTEAFF.

This clonotype was detected many times. V gene TRBV11-2 combines with J gene TRBJ2-7, with D unresolved. This CDR3 contains 14 residues. CDR1 and CDR2 (germline): SGHAT, FQNNGV. Between the trimmed V and J ends, which lost 1 base and 3 bases, there was a span of 10 bases. CDR3 bases: TGTGCCAGCAGCTTAGGGGGTAAGGTCTACGAGCAGTACTTC. Amino acid sequence: CASSLGGKVYEQYF. The complete variable domain, with remaining parts taken from reference TRBV11-2 and TRBJ2-7, reads EAGVAQSPRYKIIEKRQSVAFWCNPISGHATLYWYQQILGQGPKLLIQFQNNGVVDDSQLPKDRFSAERLKGVDSTLKIQPAKLEDSAVYLCASSLGGKVYEQYFGPGTRLTVT.

This clonotype was picked up a small number of times. The chain uses TRBV20-1 and TRBJ1-2; D gene uncertain. The germline CDR1 and CDR2 sequences are DFQATT and SNEGSKA (reference sequence). CDR3 length equals 13 residues. The V end was cut by 3 bases, the J end by 6 bases, with 14 bases between. The CDR3 is CSARIEGTHGYTF. The CDR3 DNA reads as TGCAGTGCTAGGATCGAGGGTACCCATGGCTACACCTTC.

This clonotype was found many times. V is TRBV28 and J is TRBJ2-7; D is perhaps TRBD1 (6 bases). Trimming cost V 7 bases and J 2 bases, with 12 bases left between them. CDR3 length: 13 residues. The germline gives CDR1 MDHEN, CDR2 SYDVKM. CDR3 amino acids: CASNLGQTYEQYF. In DNA, the CDR3 is TGTGCCAGCAACTTAGGACAGACCTACGAGCAGTACTTC.

This clonotype was observed many times. V is TRBV12-3 or TRBV12-4 and J is TRBJ2-7, with TRBD2 matching 13 bases. The CDR3 loop spans 16 amino acids. V was clipped by 4 bases and J by 1 base; unmatched bases: 4. CDR3 amino acids: CASSSRLAGGSYEQYF. CDR3 in DNA: TGTGCCAGCAGTTCCCGACTAGCGGGAGGATCCTACGAGCAGTACTTC.

In regard to this clonotype: Just one base apart from a much larger clone, this may be a read error. The chain is built from TRBV28 and TRBJ1-1; no definite D call. This CDR3 spans 14 amino acids. Trimming removed 2 bases from V and 3 bases from J, with 10 bases in between. Per germline, CDR1 MDHEN and CDR2 SYDVKM. This CDR3 reads CASSLIVADTEAFF. The CDR3, as DNA: TGTGCCAGCAGTTTAATAGTCGCGGACACTGAAGCTTTCTTT.

The chain employs TRBV4-3 and TRBJ1-5; unclear D gene. The CDR3 is made up of 14 amino acids. Germline V gene lookup returns CDR1 LGHNA and CDR2 YSLEER. Deletions cut 0 bases from V and 3 bases from J, with 6 bases between. CDR3 residues: CASSQDSVNQPQHF. The CDR3 DNA reads as TGCGCCAGCAGCCAAGATTCAGTCAATCAGCCCCAGCATTTT.

This clonotype appeared many times. J is TRBJ2-5 and V is TRBV11-2; D is unclear. Germline V gene data show CDR1 as SGHAT and CDR2 as FQNNGV. V lost 3 bases, J lost 3 bases, and 2 bases lay in between. CDR3 length: 11 residues. The CDR3: CASSFKETQYF. The CDR3 bases are TGTGCCAGCAGCTTCAAAGAGACCCAGTACTTC.

Many counts were recorded for this clonotype. The chain links TRBV14 to TRBJ2-5; D is perhaps TRBD1 (6 bases). The ends were cut back, 4 bases at V and 4 bases at J, with 13 bases in the middle. The CDR3 consists of 14 residues. Looked up from germline, CDR1 is SGHDN and CDR2 is FVKESK. The CDR3 sequence is CASSLTGNLETQYF. In nucleotides, the CDR3 is TGTGCCAGCAGCCTTACAGGGAATCTAGAGACCCAGTACTTC. The full variable domain, completed using reference TRBV14 and TRBJ2-5, is EAGVTQFPSHSVIEKGQTVTLRCDPISGHDNLYWYRRVMGKEIKFLLHFVKESKQDESGMPNNRFLAERTGGTYSTLKVQPAELEDSGVYFCASSLTGNLETQYFGPGTRLLVL.

This clonotype was seen a handful of times. The V call is TRBV14, the J call TRBJ2-7; 7 bases are a match to TRBD1. CDR3 length equals 12 residues. The V gene's germline CDR1 is SGHDN and CDR2 FVKESK. As DNA, the CDR3 is TGTTACGCCGGGACAGACCACTACGAGCAGTACTTC. It yields the protein CYAGTDHYEQYF.

The table lists this clonotype with a few counts. This chain connects TRBV12-3 or TRBV12-4 to TRBJ1-6; D call uncertain. V gave up 7 bases and J gave up 10 bases, with 17 bases separating them. The CDR3 has 14 amino acids. The CDR3 sequence: CASTLHGGGSPLHF. CDR3 in DNA: TGTGCCAGCACCCTACATGGTGGAGGCTCACCCCTCCACTTT.

The chain recombines TRBV19 with TRBJ1-2; no clear D. The V gene's germline CDR1 is LNHDA and CDR2 SQIVND (reference sequence). V was pared by 5 bases and J by 8 bases, with 21 bases between. This CDR3 is built from 15 residues. The CDR3 DNA follows: TGTGCCAGTAGTCCCCTCGGACGGTTACGATCGGGCTACACCTTC. Protein product: CASSPLGRLRSGYTF. Full variable domain (missing parts from reference TRBV19 and TRBJ1-2): DGGITQSPKYLFRKEGQNVTLSCEQNLNHDAMYWYRQDPGQGLRLIYYSQIVNDFQKGDIAEGYSVSREKKESFPLTVTSAQKNPTAFYLCASSPLGRLRSGYTFGSGTRLTVV.

At least ten counts were recorded for this clonotype. The chain combines TRBV5-6 with TRBJ1-2; TRBD1 aligns across 8 bases. There are 14 residues in the CDR3. With V trimmed by 1 base and J by 5 bases, 4 bases remained unmatched. The germline V gene encodes CDR1 SGHDT and CDR2 YYEEEE. The CDR3 sequence: CASSLKGQAYGYTF. The CDR3 DNA reads TGTGCCAGCAGCTTGAAGGGACAGGCTTATGGCTACACCTTC.

This clonotype was detected ten times or more. The rearrangement uses TRBV28 and TRBJ2-3, with 11 bases that match TRBD2. V shed 5 bases, J shed 4 bases, and the junction held 5 bases outside the gene matches. CDR3 length: 15 amino acids. Per germline, CDR1 MDHEN and CDR2 SYDVKM. CDR3 region: CASSLLAGDADTQYF. The CDR3 DNA reads TGTGCCAGCAGTCTACTAGCGGGAGATGCAGATACGCAGTATTTT.

This clonotype was counted between two and nine times. The J gene is TRBJ1-2, the V gene TRBV9; D unresolved. CDR3 length equals 15 residues. Per the germline V gene, CDR1 is SGDLS and CDR2 is YYNGEE. Trimming removed 0 bases at V and 2 bases at J, with 11 bases between. CDR3 loop: CASSVAQDGNYGYTF. The CDR3 nucleotides are TGTGCCAGCAGCGTAGCCCAAGACGGGAACTATGGCTACACCTTC.

The chain combines TRBV19 with TRBJ2-7; TRBD2 is a possible D gene (6 bases). The CDR3 length is 15 residues. V lost 1 base and J 1 base, leaving 11 bases between the germline ends. The V gene's germline CDR1 is LNHDA and CDR2 SQIVND (reference sequence). CDR3: CASSIAVTSSYEQYF. CDR3 bases: TGTGCCAGTAGTATAGCCGTGACTAGTTCCTACGAGCAGTACTTC.

This clonotype was counted between two and nine times. The V call is TRBV10-2, the J call TRBJ2-7; D not certain. V lost 3 bases and J 5 bases, leaving 5 bases between the germline ends. Germline CDR1 is WSHSY and CDR2 is SAAADI. This CDR3 spans 11 amino acids. The CDR3 spells CASSESDEQYF. CDR3 sequence (DNA): TGCGCCAGCAGTGAATCGGACGAGCAGTACTTC.

This clonotype was observed a handful of times. The V and J genes are TRBV28 and TRBJ2-3; 9 nucleotides align to TRBD1. Germline V CDR1 and CDR2: MDHEN, SYDVKM. Trimming cost V 5 bases and J 2 bases; bases outside gene matches: 8. The CDR3 spans 16 residues. Here the CDR3 DNA reads TGTGCCAGCAGTCCAGACCGGGACAGGGACACAGATACGCAGTATTTT. Translation gives CASSPDRDRDTDTQYF.

The J gene is TRBJ1-4, the V gene TRBV27; D might be TRBD1 (5 bases). The CDR3 has 15 residues. The germline gives CDR1 MNHEY, CDR2 SMNVEV (reference sequence). Trimming shortened V by 2 bases and J by 10 bases, and 17 bases separated the two germline ends. The CDR3 region has the DNA TGTGCCAGCAGTTTAGCGTCCAGGGATGGGGGAAAACTGTTTTTT. Its protein product is CASSLASRDGGKLFF. Using reference TRBV27 and TRBJ1-4 for the parts outside the CDR3, the full variable domain is EAQVTQNPRYLITVTGKKLTVTCSQNMNHEYMSWYRQDPGLGLRQIYYSMNVEVTDKGDVPEGYKVSRKEKRNFPLILESPSPNQTSLYFCASSLASRDGGKLFFGSGTQLSVL.

This clonotype occurred a few times. CDR3 in DNA: TGTGCCTGCCTTCCCGACACTGAAGCTTTCTTT. This codes for CACLPDTEAFF. The gene calls are TRBV30 and TRBJ1-1; D is uncertain. The V gene's germline CDR1 is GTSNPN and CDR2 SVGIG (reference sequence). This CDR3 is 11 amino acids long. The V end was cut by 6 bases, the J end by 3 bases, with 8 bases between. The full variable domain, completed using reference TRBV30 and TRBJ1-1, is SQTIHQWPATLVQPVGSPLSLECTVEGTSNPNLYWYRQAAGRGLQLLFYSVGIGQISSEVPQNLSASRPQDRQFILSSKKLLLSDSGFYLCACLPDTEAFFGQGTRLTVV.

The chain is built from TRBV4-2 and TRBJ2-1; 8 bases fit TRBD2. The CDR3 runs 16 residues. Germline lookup yields CDR1 LGHNA and CDR2 YNFKEQ. J was trimmed by 8 bases and V by 0 bases; bases with no gene match: 9. In DNA form, the CDR3 reads TGTGCCAGCAGCCAAGATAGGGGACTAGTTTTCCATGAGCAGTTCTTC. Its translation is CASSQDRGLVFHEQFF.

The sample holds many counts of this clonotype. The rearrangement links TRBV11-2 to TRBJ1-5; D is perhaps TRBD1 (5 bases). CDR1 and CDR2 from the germline V gene are SGHAT and FQNNGV. The CDR3 is 14 residues long. The V and J ends lost 5 bases and 4 bases respectively, with 12 bases between them. CDR3 residues: CASSAGTANQPQHF. CDR3 nucleotide sequence: TGTGCCAGCAGCGCCGGGACGGCTAATCAGCCCCAGCATTTT. Full variable domain (outside the CDR3, taken from reference TRBV11-2 and TRBJ1-5): EAGVAQSPRYKIIEKRQSVAFWCNPISGHATLYWYQQILGQGPKLLIQFQNNGVVDDSQLPKDRFSAERLKGVDSTLKIQPAKLEDSAVYLCASSAGTANQPQHFGDGTRLSIL.

This clonotype was detected ten times or more. V and J are TRBV6-1 and TRBJ2-3; D perhaps matches TRBD2 (5 bases). CDR3 size: 14 residues. V lost 8 bases to trimming and J lost 2 bases, with 14 bases between them. Germline V CDR1 and CDR2: MNHNS, SASEGT. The CDR3 nucleotides read TGTGCCAGCGGGAACGAGCGGACCACAGATACGCAGTATTTT. Its translation is CASGNERTTDTQYF.